A selection of T cell receptor beta chains follows, all from one sample in a study of blood T cell repertoires in COVID-19. Profiled with immunoSEQ multiplex PCR; TCRdb holds only in-frame clones, not every one. Here the sample spans 370,000 or so clones, more than 65% being singletons. Sequencing input: peripheral blood. The receptors stem from a human donor with acute or convalescent COVID-19. The donor label of this sample is uncertain. Each CDR3 is given with its conserved first and last residue. D genes are given only for firm matches. Clone size is shown for a subset of rows, as once, few, many or a class of expanded clone.

j_gene,abundance,len,v_gene,d_gene,CDR3aa,CDR3nt
TRBJ2-3,once,17,TRBV11-3,TRBD2,CASSLGKTSGRTDTQYF,TGTGCCAGCAGCTTAGGCAAGACTAGCGGGAGGACAGATACGCAGTATTTT
TRBJ2-7,-,17,TRBV4-1,TRBD2,CASSQNPTSGLSYEQYF,TGCGCCAGCAGTCAGAATCCAACTAGCGGCCTTTCCTACGAGCAGTACTTC
TRBJ2-3,-,14,TRBV18,-,CASSPRGQTDTQYF,TGTGCCAGCTCGCCAAGGGGCCAGACAGATACGCAGTATTTT
TRBJ1-1,-,13,TRBV6-5,TRBD1,CASRRQGQAEAFF,TGTGCCAGCAGACGACAGGGCCAAGCTGAAGCTTTCTTT
TRBJ1-2,-,12,TRBV5-4,-,CASSLREYGYTF,TGTGCCAGCAGCTTACGGGAGTATGGCTACACCTTC
TRBJ1-6,-,14,TRBV5-1,TRBD1,CASSAGQGFSPLHF,TGCGCCAGCAGCGCGGGACAGGGTTTCTCACCCCTCCACTTT
TRBJ1-6,-,13,TRBV2,-,CASSEARYSPLHF,TGTGCCAGCAGTGAAGCGCGTTATTCACCCCTCCACTTT
TRBJ1-3,-,14,TRBV29-1,-,CSVAPSGSGNTIYF,TGCAGCGTCGCCCCTTCAGGCTCTGGAAACACCATATATTTT
TRBJ2-4,-,13,TRBV30,-,CAWSLGSLNIQYF,TGTGCCTGGTCCTTGGGGAGTTTAAACATTCAGTACTTC
TRBJ2-7,-,13,TRBV18,-,CASSRDISYEQYF,TGTGCCAGCTCACGGGACATCTCCTACGAGCAGTACTTC
TRBJ2-4,few,14,TRBV7-6,-,CASSPPGEVNIQYF,TGTGCCAGCAGCCCCCCTGGGGAGGTAAACATTCAGTACTTC
TRBJ2-1,-,17,TRBV7-9,TRBD1,CASSADRDRGMSNEQFF,TGTGCCAGCAGCGCAGACCGGGACAGGGGCATGTCCAATGAGCAGTTCTTC
TRBJ1-2,-,13,TRBV6-1,-,CASSESRVDGYTF,TGTGCCAGCAGTGAGAGTCGCGTTGATGGCTACACCTTC
TRBJ2-6,once,19,TRBV2,TRBD1,CASTPGTGVARSGANVLTF,TGTGCCAGCACCCCCGGGACAGGGGTTGCACGCTCTGGGGCCAACGTCCTGACTTTC
TRBJ2-7,-,18,TRBV7-2,TRBD2,CASSFTSGRPSRGNEQYF,TGTGCCAGCAGTTTCACTAGCGGGAGGCCTAGCCGGGGCAACGAGCAGTACTTC
TRBJ1-4,-,14,TRBV6-1,-,CASSEPPLFEKLFF,TGTGCCAGCAGTGAACCACCCCTCTTTGAGAAACTGTTTTTT
TRBJ1-3,few,15,TRBV7-9,-,CASSRNRDSGNTIYF,TGTGCCAGCAGCCGAAACAGGGACTCTGGAAACACCATATATTTT
TRBJ2-7,-,14,TRBV27,TRBD2,CASSFAGGPYEQYF,TGTGCCAGCAGTTTTGCGGGGGGCCCCTACGAGCAGTACTTC
TRBJ2-4,-,14,TRBV4-1,TRBD2,CASSQGEGKNIQYF,TGCGCCAGCAGCCAAGGGGAGGGAAAAAACATTCAGTACTTC
TRBJ1-6,-,18,TRBV4-1,-,CASSQDLPGGGWNSPLHF,TGCGCCAGCAGCCAAGATCTTCCGGGGGGAGGATGGAATTCACCCCTCCACTTT
TRBJ1-2,-,12,TRBV19,-,CASSTHLEGYTF,TGTGCCAGTAGTACCCACCTGGAGGGCTACACCTTC
TRBJ1-1,-,15,TRBV15,TRBD1,CATSREQGAGTEAFF,TGTGCCACCAGCAGAGAGCAGGGGGCGGGAACTGAAGCTTTCTTT
TRBJ1-2,-,14,TRBV2,-,CASREQGLWYGYTF,TGTGCCAGCAGGGAGCAGGGTCTATGGTATGGCTACACCTTC
TRBJ2-3,few,16,TRBV28,-,CASSRFRGGSTDTQYF,TGTGCCAGCAGTCGCTTCAGAGGGGGATCCACAGATACGCAGTATTTT
TRBJ2-1,few,15,TRBV27,TRBD1,CASSFRGLGRHEQFF,TGTGCCAGCAGTTTCAGGGGGCTAGGAAGGCATGAGCAGTTCTTC
TRBJ1-1,-,15,TRBV18,TRBD1,CASSPRTGENTEAFF,TGTGCCAGCTCACCACGAACAGGGGAAAACACTGAAGCTTTCTTT
TRBJ2-2,-,13,TRBV6-5,TRBD1,CASSRQGTGELFF,TGTGCCAGCAGTCGACAGGGCACCGGGGAGCTGTTTTTT
TRBJ2-6,-,18,TRBV6-2/TRBV6-3,TRBD1,CASSYLGTGIPGANVLTF,TGTGCCAGCAGTTACCTTGGGACAGGGATTCCTGGGGCCAACGTCCTGACTTTC
TRBJ1-1,-,14,TRBV5-6,-,CASSLRQGTTEAFF,TGTGCCAGCAGCTTAAGGCAGGGAACTACTGAAGCTTTCTTT
TRBJ1-5,-,15,TRBV6-5,-,CASSYSIAGLWPQHF,TGTGCCAGCAGTTACTCTATCGCAGGGCTATGGCCCCAGCATTTT
TRBJ1-6,-,13,TRBV6-4,-,CASSAGYNSPLHF,TGTGCCAGCAGTGCAGGGTACAATTCACCCCTCCACTTT
TRBJ1-6,-,16,TRBV5-1,-,CASSLNLGPGNSPLHF,TGCGCCAGCAGCTTGAACCTTGGACCGGGGAATTCACCCCTCCACTTT
TRBJ1-3,once,15,TRBV20-1,-,CSASKGGAPGNTIYF,TGCAGTGCTAGTAAAGGGGGTGCCCCTGGAAACACCATATATTTT
TRBJ2-1,-,16,TRBV11-2,TRBD1,CASSTRRDRVTNEQFF,TGTGCCAGCAGCACTCGCCGGGACAGGGTAACGAATGAGCAGTTCTTC
TRBJ1-1,few,16,TRBV19,TRBD1,CASSTQGAITNTEAFF,TGTGCCAGTAGTACACAGGGGGCCATAACGAACACTGAAGCTTTCTTT
TRBJ1-5,-,15,TRBV28,-,CASTQSGGSNQPQHF,TGTGCCAGCACCCAGAGTGGGGGCTCTAATCAGCCCCAGCATTTT
TRBJ2-3,few,20,TRBV2,TRBD2,CASVPVVRLAGGRGGDTQYF,TGTGCCAGCGTCCCGGTGGTGAGACTAGCGGGGGGGCGAGGTGGCGATACGCAGTATTTT
TRBJ1-5,-,16,TRBV6-1,TRBD1,CASSDDTGGAAQPQHF,TGTGCCAGCAGTGACGACACAGGGGGCGCAGCTCAGCCCCAGCATTTT
TRBJ1-3,-,13,TRBV5-1,TRBD1,CASRVTGGNTIYF,TGCGCCAGCAGAGTGACAGGGGGAAACACCATATATTTT
TRBJ2-7,-,13,TRBV18,TRBD1,CASSRQGSYEQYF,TGTGCCAGCTCAAGACAGGGGAGCTACGAGCAGTACTTC
TRBJ2-1,-,14,TRBV15,-,CATSRDRRRGEQFF,TGTGCCACCAGCAGAGATAGGCGGAGGGGCGAGCAGTTCTTC
TRBJ2-5,-,14,TRBV4-1,-,CASSQDRVQETQYF,TGCGCCAGCAGCCAAGACAGGGTCCAAGAGACCCAGTACTTC
TRBJ2-2,-,18,TRBV5-6,TRBD1,CASSLFLSNRGVTGELFF,TGTGCCAGCAGCTTGTTCTTAAGTAACAGGGGAGTCACCGGGGAGCTGTTTTTT
TRBJ1-2,-,14,TRBV14,TRBD1,CASSQAGTGGRGDF,TGTGCCAGCAGCCAAGCCGGGACAGGGGGCCGAGGCGACTTC
TRBJ1-1,once,13,TRBV27,-,CASSYRRDTEAFF,TGTGCCAGCAGTTATCGCCGGGACACTGAAGCTTTCTTT
TRBJ2-7,-,15,TRBV4-1,-,CASSPGVSLSYEQYF,TGCGCCAGCAGCCCAGGTGTCAGCCTTTCCTACGAGCAGTACTTC
TRBJ1-1,-,15,TRBV29-1,TRBD1,CSAQLGQAMNTEAFF,TGCAGCGCGCAGCTAGGACAGGCCATGAACACTGAAGCTTTCTTT
TRBJ2-1,-,14,TRBV7-7,-,CASSPQQGTDEQFF,TGTGCCAGCAGCCCTCAACAGGGTACGGATGAGCAGTTCTTC
TRBJ2-7,-,14,TRBV7-9,-,CASSSGHVSYEQYF,TGTGCCAGCAGCTCAGGACACGTATCCTACGAGCAGTACTTC
TRBJ1-2,-,14,TRBV18,-,CASSPPNRNYGYTF,TGTGCCAGCTCACCACCGAACAGGAACTATGGCTACACCTTC
TRBJ2-3,few,14,TRBV28,-,CASSLRVSTDTQYF,TGTGCCAGCAGTTTACGAGTTAGCACAGATACGCAGTATTTT
TRBJ2-2,few,15,TRBV3-1/TRBV3-2,-,CASSQVSGNTGELFF,TGTGCCAGCAGCCAAGTGAGCGGGAACACCGGGGAGCTGTTTTTT
TRBJ2-1,-,15,TRBV24-1,TRBD1,CATSEGGTGFNEQFF,TGTGCCACCAGTGAAGGGGGGACAGGGTTCAATGAGCAGTTCTTC
TRBJ2-6,-,18,TRBV15,TRBD1,CATSNPWTGVTGANVLTF,TGTGCCACCAGCAACCCCTGGACAGGGGTTACTGGGGCCAACGTCCTGACTTTC
TRBJ1-1,-,11,TRBV30,-,CAWRRLNWAFF,TGTGCCTGGAGACGTCTCAACTGGGCTTTCTTT